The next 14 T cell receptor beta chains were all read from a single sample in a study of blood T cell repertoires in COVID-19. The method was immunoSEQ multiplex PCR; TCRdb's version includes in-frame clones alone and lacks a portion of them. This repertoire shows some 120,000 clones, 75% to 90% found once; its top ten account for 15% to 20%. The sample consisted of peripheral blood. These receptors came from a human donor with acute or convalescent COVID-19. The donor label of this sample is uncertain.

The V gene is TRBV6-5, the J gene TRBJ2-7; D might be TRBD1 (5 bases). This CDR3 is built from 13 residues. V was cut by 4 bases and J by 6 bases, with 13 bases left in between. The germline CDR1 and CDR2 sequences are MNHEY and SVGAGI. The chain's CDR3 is CASSWGRQSEQYF. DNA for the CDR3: TGTGCCAGCAGTTGGGGCAGACAAAGCGAGCAGTACTTC.

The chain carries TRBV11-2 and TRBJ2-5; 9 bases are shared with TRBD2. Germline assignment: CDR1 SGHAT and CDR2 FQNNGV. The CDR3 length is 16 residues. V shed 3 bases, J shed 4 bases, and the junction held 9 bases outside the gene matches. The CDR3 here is CASSFGQAGGLETQYF. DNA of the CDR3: TGTGCCAGCAGCTTTGGGCAGGCGGGAGGGTTAGAGACCCAGTACTTC.

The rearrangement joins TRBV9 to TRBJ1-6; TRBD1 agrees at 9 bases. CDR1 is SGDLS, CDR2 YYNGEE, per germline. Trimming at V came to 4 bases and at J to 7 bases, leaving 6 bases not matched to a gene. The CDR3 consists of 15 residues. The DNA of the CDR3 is TGTGCCAGCAGCCCATGGGACAGGGAAAATTCACCCCTCCACTTT. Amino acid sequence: CASSPWDRENSPLHF.

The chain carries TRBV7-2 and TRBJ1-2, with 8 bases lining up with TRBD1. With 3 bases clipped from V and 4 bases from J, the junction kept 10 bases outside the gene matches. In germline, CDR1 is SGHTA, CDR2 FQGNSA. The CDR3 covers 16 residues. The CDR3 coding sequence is TGTGCCAGCAGCTTCACTGGGACAGGATATATCTATGGCTACACCTTC. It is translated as CASSFTGTGYIYGYTF.

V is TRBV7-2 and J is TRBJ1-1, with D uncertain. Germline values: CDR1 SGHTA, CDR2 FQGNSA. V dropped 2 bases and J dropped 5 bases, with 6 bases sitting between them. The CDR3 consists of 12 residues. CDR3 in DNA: TGTGCCAGCAGCTTAATGAGGACTGAAGCTTTCTTT. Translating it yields CASSLMRTEAFF.

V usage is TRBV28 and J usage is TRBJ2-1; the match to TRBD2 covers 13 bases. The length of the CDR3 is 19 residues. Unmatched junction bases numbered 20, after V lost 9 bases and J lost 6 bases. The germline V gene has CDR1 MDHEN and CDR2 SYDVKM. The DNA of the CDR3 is TGTGCCAGAGGACTAGCGGGAGACTCACCGCACAATCCAATCAATGAGCAGTTCTTC. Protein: CARGLAGDSPHNPINEQFF. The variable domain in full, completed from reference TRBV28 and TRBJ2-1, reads DVKVTQSSRYLVKRTGEKVFLECVQDMDHENMFWYRQDPGLGLRLIYFSYDVKMKEKGDIPEGYSVSREKKERFSLILESASTNQTSMYLCARGLAGDSPHNPINEQFFGPGTRLTVL.

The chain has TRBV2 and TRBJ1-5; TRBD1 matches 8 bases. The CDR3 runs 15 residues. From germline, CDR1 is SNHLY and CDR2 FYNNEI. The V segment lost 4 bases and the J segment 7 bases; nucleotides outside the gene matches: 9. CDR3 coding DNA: TGTGCCAGCAGTGGAGACAGGGGTTATTGGCAGCCCCAGCATTTT. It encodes CASSGDRGYWQPQHF.

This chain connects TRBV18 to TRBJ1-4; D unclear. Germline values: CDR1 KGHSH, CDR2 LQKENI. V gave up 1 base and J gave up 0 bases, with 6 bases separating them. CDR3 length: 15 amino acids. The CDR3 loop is CASSPRVATNEKLFF. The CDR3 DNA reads TGTGCCAGCTCACCACGAGTGGCAACTAATGAAAAACTGTTTTTT.

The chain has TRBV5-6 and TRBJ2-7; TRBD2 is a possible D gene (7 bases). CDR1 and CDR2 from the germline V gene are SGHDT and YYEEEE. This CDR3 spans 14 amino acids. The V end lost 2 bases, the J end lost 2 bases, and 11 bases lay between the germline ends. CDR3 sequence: CASSLRGRAYEQYF. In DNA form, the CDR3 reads TGTGCCAGCAGCTTAAGGGGGAGGGCCTACGAGCAGTACTTC.

The CDR3 protein is CASSGNQGGEAFF. Written as DNA, the CDR3 is TGTGCCAGCAGCGGCAATCAGGGGGGTGAAGCTTTCTTT. The V call is TRBV7-2, the J call TRBJ1-1; the match to TRBD1 covers 7 bases. The CDR3 is 13 amino acids. V lost 5 bases to trimming and J lost 7 bases; unmatched junction nucleotides: 7. Germline assignment: CDR1 SGHTA and CDR2 FQGNSA.

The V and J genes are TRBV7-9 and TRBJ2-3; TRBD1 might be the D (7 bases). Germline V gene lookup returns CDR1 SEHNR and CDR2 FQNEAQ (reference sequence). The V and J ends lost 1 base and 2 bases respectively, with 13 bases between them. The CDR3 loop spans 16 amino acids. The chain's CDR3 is CASSLGRDSYTDTQYF. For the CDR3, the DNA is TGTGCCAGCAGCTTAGGGCGGGACAGCTACACAGATACGCAGTATTTT.

CDR3 in DNA: TGTGCCACCAGTGATTTTGGCAGGGAGCTGTTTTTT. Translated: CATSDFGRELFF. The chain couples TRBV24-1 to TRBJ2-2; D gene ambiguous. There are 12 residues in the CDR3. The V and J ends lost 1 base and 9 bases respectively, with 5 bases between them. The V gene's germline CDR1 is KGHDR and CDR2 SFDVKD.

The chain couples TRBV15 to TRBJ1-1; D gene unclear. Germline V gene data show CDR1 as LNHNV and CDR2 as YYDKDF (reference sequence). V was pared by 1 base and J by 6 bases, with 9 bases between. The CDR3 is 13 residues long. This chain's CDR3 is CATSRVRESEAFF. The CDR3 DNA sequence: TGTGCCACCAGCAGAGTGAGGGAATCTGAAGCTTTCTTT.

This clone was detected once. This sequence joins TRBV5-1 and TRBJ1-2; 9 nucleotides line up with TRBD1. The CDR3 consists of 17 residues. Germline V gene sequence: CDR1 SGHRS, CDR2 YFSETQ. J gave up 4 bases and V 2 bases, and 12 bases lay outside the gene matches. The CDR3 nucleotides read TGCGCCAGCAGCTTCCAAGGCGGGACAGGGAGGAGCTATGGCTACACCTTC. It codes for CASSFQGGTGRSYGYTF.